The clone carrying this TCR beta chain was seen repeatedly, ten times or more. What it binds is not known. This record comes from a study of T cells in Graves' hyperthyroidism and ophthalmopathy. Across the whole study: Peripheral blood was drawn at first diagnosis, prior to all treatment. Study-level points and caveats: Ophthalmopathy, which appeared later, was predicted by the model a median 6.5 months before onset.

Newly diagnosed hyperthyroidism, duration under 2 months, in patients aged 18 to 65. Criteria for exclusion of patients were uncontrolled infection, other autoimmune disease, pregnancy or lactation. This CDR3 is built from 15 residues. The V gene lost 7 bases and the J gene lost 2 bases, with 16 bases spanning the gap. Germline loops: CDR1 SGHTA, CDR2 FQGNSA. Amplification yielded TCR beta CDR3 regions, with RNA transcripts as the source. The HTBI primer set served for first-round RT-PCR of the TCR CDR3. TCRdb re-analysed the multiplex PCR reads in MiXCR, keeping a single row per CDR3 protein. The sample records roughly 250,000 distinct CDR3 sequences, more than 14% being singletons.

This sequence was found in a woman aged 40 to 50 with Graves' hyperthyroidism that later progressed to Graves' ophthalmopathy. The rearrangement links TRBV7-2 to TRBJ2-3, with D hard to call. The sequenced material came from blood. The CDR3 protein is CASTLPGSHTDTQYF. DNA for the CDR3: TGTGCCAGCACTCTTCCGGGCAGTCACACAGATACGCAGTATTTT.